This TCR beta chain was identified in a study of human T cells and chemical hapten exposure. Study as a whole: Patients, a majority of them female, were diagnosed with alopecia areata, totalis or universalis. TCR yields per sample varied mostly from small pooled library volume differences.

CDR3 length: 15 residues. Germline V gives CDR1 SGDLS, CDR2 YYNGEE. Trimming took 4 bases from V and 5 from J; bases not matched to a gene: 8. This clonotype was seen ten or more times. Each CDR3 protein is one row after TCRdb ran MiXCR on the RACE reads. The data contain tens of thousands of distinct CDR3 sequences, 8.5% to 10% of them seen just once; the ten biggest clones take up approximately 10%. As for time point: pre-sensitization, week 0. The treatment was: therapeutic diphenylcyclopropenone sensitization with weekly scalp DPC. From whole blood left unfractionated, total RNA was extracted. Donation of samples came from alopecia patients who were 18 to 70 years old and suitable for DPC.

The sample in question was whole blood, obtained in connection with sensitization to the hapten diphenylcyclopropenone (DPC). The TCR originated in a woman in her thirties with alopecia areata. Some clones in this sample may be carry-over from other donors' samples. The chain employs TRBV9 and TRBJ2-2; 7 bases line up with TRBD1. CDR3 in DNA: TGTGCCAGCAGCCTTCGACAGGGTATGACCGGGGAGCTGTTTTTT. It yields the protein CASSLRQGMTGELFF. The full variable domain, completed using reference TRBV9 and TRBJ2-2, is DSGVTQTPKHLITATGQRVTLRCSPRSGDLSVYWYQQSLDQGLQFLIQYYNGEERAKGNILERFSAQQFPDLHSELNLSSLELGDSALYFCASSLRQGMTGELFFGEGSRLTVL.